This paragraph covers one TCR beta chain sequence. Antigen unknown. Random hexamers served to reverse transcribe about 0.45 to 1 ug RNA. TCR beta CDR3 was amplified by immunoSEQ covering 54 Vbeta and 13 Jbeta. Using its own MiXCR run on the immunoSEQ multiplex PCR reads, TCRdb lists one record per CDR3 protein. This sample carries about 50,000 distinct CDR3 sequences, 90% to 95% of them seen once, and the ten largest clones take about 0.51%. The sample is drawn from a study of CD8 T cells in Susac syndrome. V lost 8 bases to trimming and J lost 1 base; unmatched junction nucleotides: 4. The CDR3 covers 15 residues. Per germline, CDR1 MRHNA and CDR2 SNTAGT. High-throughput TCR beta sequencing covered peripheral CD8+ and CD4+ T cells. TEMRA cells were FACS-enriched and CD8+ and CD4+ T cells negatively isolated. Findings and caveats of the study: As the study acknowledged, the number of individuals in its TCR sequencing and HLA analysis was relatively small.

The source is a human donor with multiple sclerosis. J is TRBJ2-3 and V is TRBV6-4; 12 bases align to TRBD2. What was sequenced was CD8+ T cells from PBMCs. The CDR3 nucleotides are TGTGCCAGCTCACGGACTAGCGGGGGCACAGATACGCAGTATTTT. Its protein is CASSRTSGGTDTQYF.